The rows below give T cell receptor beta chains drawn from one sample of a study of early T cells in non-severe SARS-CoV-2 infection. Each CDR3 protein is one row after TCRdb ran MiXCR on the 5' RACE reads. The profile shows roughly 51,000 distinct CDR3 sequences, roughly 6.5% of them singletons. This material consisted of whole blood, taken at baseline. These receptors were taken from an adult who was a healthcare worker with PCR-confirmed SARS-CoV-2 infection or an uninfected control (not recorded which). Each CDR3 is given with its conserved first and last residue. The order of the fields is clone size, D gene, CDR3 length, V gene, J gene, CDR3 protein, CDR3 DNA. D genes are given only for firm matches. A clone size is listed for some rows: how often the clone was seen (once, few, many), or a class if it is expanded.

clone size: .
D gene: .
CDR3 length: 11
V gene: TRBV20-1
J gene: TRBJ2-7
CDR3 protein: CSAGGSYEQYF
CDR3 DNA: TGCAGTGCCGGGGGATCCTACGAGCAGTACTTC

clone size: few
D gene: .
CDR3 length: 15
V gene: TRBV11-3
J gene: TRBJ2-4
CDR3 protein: CASSLVSVLKNIQYF
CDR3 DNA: TGTGCCAGCAGCTTAGTATCAGTGCTGAAAAACATTCAGTACTTC

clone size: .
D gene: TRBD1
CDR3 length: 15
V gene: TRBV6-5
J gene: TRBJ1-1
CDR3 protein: CASSQGGQGGTEAFF
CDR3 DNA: TGTGCCAGCAGCCAGGGGGGACAGGGCGGTACTGAAGCTTTCTTT

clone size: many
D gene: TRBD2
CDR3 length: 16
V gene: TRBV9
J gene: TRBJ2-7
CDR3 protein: CASSVTSGGPSYEQYF
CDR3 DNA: TGTGCCAGCAGCGTGACTAGCGGGGGCCCATCCTACGAGCAGTACTTC

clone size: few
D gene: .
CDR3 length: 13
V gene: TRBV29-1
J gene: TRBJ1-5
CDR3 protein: CSVVDSYNQPQHF
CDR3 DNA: TGCAGCGTTGTAGACAGCTACAATCAGCCCCAGCATTTT

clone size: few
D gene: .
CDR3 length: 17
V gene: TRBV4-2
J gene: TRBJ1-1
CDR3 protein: CASSQDWRGKGNTEAFF
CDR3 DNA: TGTGCCAGCAGCCAAGATTGGCGGGGCAAGGGGAACACTGAAGCTTTCTTT

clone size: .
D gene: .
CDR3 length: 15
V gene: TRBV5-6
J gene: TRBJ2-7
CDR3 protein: CASSPRAVPTYEQYF
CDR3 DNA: TGTGCCAGCAGCCCCAGGGCGGTGCCCACCTACGAGCAGTACTTC

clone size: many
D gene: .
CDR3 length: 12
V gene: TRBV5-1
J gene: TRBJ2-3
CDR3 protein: CASSFPTDTQYF
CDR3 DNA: TGCGCCAGCAGCTTCCCCACAGATACGCAGTATTTT

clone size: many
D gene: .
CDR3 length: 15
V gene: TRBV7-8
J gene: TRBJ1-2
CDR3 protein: CASSLAVGERYGYTF
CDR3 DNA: TGTGCCAGCAGCTTAGCGGTGGGGGAGCGCTATGGCTACACCTTC

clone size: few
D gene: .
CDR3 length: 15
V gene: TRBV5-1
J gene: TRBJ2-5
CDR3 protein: CASSPRTPIQETQYF
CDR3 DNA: TGCGCCAGCAGCCCCCGGACCCCAATACAAGAGACCCAGTACTTC

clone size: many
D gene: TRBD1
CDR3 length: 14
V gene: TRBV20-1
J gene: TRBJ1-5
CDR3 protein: CSAWDSSGNQPQHF
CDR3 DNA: TGCAGTGCGTGGGACAGTTCTGGCAATCAGCCCCAGCATTTT

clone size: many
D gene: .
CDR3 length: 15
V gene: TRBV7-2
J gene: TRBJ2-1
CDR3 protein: CASSLTGFSYNEQFF
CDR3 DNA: TGTGCCAGCAGCTTAACAGGGTTCTCCTACAATGAGCAGTTCTTC

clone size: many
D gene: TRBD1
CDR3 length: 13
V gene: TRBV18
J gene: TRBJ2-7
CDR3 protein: CASSSGQGNEQYF
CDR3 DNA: TGTGCCAGCTCGTCGGGACAGGGGAACGAGCAGTACTTC

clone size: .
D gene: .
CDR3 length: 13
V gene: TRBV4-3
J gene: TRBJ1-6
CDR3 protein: CASSRGHSSPLHF
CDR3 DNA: TGCGCCAGCAGTCGGGGACATTCCTCACCCCTCCACTTT

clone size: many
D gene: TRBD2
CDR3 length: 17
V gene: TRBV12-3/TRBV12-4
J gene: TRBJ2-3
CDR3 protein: CASSHPTSGGAGDTQYF
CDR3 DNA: TGTGCCAGCAGTCACCCGACTAGCGGGGGGGCAGGGGATACGCAGTATTTT

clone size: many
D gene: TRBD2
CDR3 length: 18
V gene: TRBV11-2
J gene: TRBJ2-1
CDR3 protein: CASSLEILAGNSPDEQFF
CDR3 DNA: TGTGCCAGCAGCTTAGAGATCCTAGCGGGTAATAGTCCGGATGAGCAGTTCTTC